This T cell receptor (beta chain) is from a study of shared clonotypes between healthy human individuals. Cells designated naive CD8 were CD45RO-negative and were positively selected for CCR7, with terminally differentiated effector memory CD45RA+ cells excluded. The CDR3 is 17 amino acids. CDR1 and CDR2 from the germline V gene are SNHLY and FYNNEI. Between the trimmed V and J ends, which lost 7 bases and 2 bases, there was a span of 21 bases. Sorted-subset replicate PCRs used about 200 ng of genomic DNA. This amount corresponded to 30,000 to 35,000 T cell genomes. Some clones are missing from TCRdb's copy, which holds only in-frame ones; the method was immunoSEQ multiplex PCR. Found here are about 700,000 clones, 92% of them singletons; the top ten hold 24%.

This TCR derives from a man aged 30 to 45 in good health. V usage is TRBV2 and J usage is TRBJ1-5; possibly TRBD1 for D (5 bases). Sequencing input: naive CD8+ T cells sorted from blood. CDR3 coding DNA: TGTGCCAGCACCCTCAATAGGCGGGGGAGCGGCAATCAGCCCCAGCATTTT. Residues: CASTLNRRGSGNQPQHF.